This T cell receptor (beta chain) originates from a study of post-analysis software for immune sequencing data. Study information: Patients had relapsing-remitting, secondary progressive or progressive-relapsing multiple sclerosis; some lacked subtype.

Study-wide points: About five TRBV segments occurring more often in patients than controls included TRBV5-6, TRBV5-1 and TRBV20-1. The authors found that F measure strongly co-clustered same-batch samples. Multiple sclerosis was associated with a significant reduction in normalized Chao1 diversity relative to controls.

In its sample, this clonotype was seen a few times. Antigen: not known. Trimming shortened V by 7 bases and J by 8 bases, and 15 bases separated the two germline ends. This CDR3 is built from 12 residues. Germline loops: CDR1 DFQATT, CDR2 SNEGSKA (reference sequence). Unique molecular identifiers featured in each of the TCR beta cDNA libraries. A few hundred thousand cDNA molecules came from 1 to 10 million T cells. TCRdb analysed the PCR reads with MiXCR anew, one entry per CDR3 protein. The top ten hold roughly 6% of the sample, which has more than 500,000 distinct CDR3 sequences, approximately 34% seen once.

This receptor was identified in a girl younger than 18 with multiple sclerosis. The sample consisted of blood. The rearrangement uses TRBV20-1 and TRBJ2-1; D is undetermined. The chain's CDR3 is CSGRSAPDEQFF. The CDR3 DNA reads TGCAGTGGACGCAGCGCCCCGGATGAGCAGTTCTTC.